This entry describes one T cell receptor beta chain. The sample originates from a study of blood T cell repertoires in COVID-19. Per the study methods: Reference gene primer amplification in the assay estimated nucleated cell counts. Profiling relied on immunoSEQ multiplex PCR, and the TCRdb table lists in-frame clones only, not all of them. For V, J and clone size, that table is used; D and trimming come from the DNA. The data contain about 110,000 clones, about nine tenths of them singletons. CDR1 is LNHNV, CDR2 YYDKDF, per germline (reference sequence). There are 16 residues in the CDR3. The V end lost 4 bases, the J end lost 4 bases, and 17 bases lay between the germline ends.

The TCR originated in a human donor in a cohort sampled during active COVID-19. V gene TRBV15 combines with J gene TRBJ1-3; a possible D gene is TRBD1 (6 bases). Sequencing used peripheral blood. The CDR3 sequence: CATSTEDRSKGNTIYF. The CDR3 coding sequence is TGTGCCACCAGCACCGAGGACAGATCTAAGGGAAACACCATATATTTT.